This T cell receptor (beta chain) was retrieved from a study of OX40 agonist ivuxolimab in advanced cancers. Whole-study context: Patients assigned to dose escalation were diagnosed with hepatocellular carcinoma, melanoma, renal cell or head and neck cancer. Prior anti-PD-1, anti-PD-L1 or anti-CTLA-4 therapy was allowed; 30% to 40% had some.

The protocol was immunoSEQ multiplex PCR, while the TCRdb copy is restricted to in-frame clones and leaves out a portion. This table has some 66,000 clones, around 85% appearing once. CDR3 length: 13 residues. Trimming left V 0 bases short and J 1 base short, with 3 bases between. Germline loops: CDR1 WSHSY, CDR2 SAAADI. This specimen was CD4+ or CD8+ T cells sorted from blood, taken in a trial of the OX40 agonist ivuxolimab. The chain employs TRBV10-2 and TRBJ1-1, with D unclear. The clonotype originates from an adult with an advanced solid tumor such as melanoma, head and neck, liver or kidney cancer. CDR3 DNA sequence: TGCGCCAGCAGTGAGTCGCCGAACACTGAAGCTTTCTTT. Translated: CASSESPNTEAFF.